Below are 12 T cell receptor beta chains sequenced from a single sample in a study of T cell repertoires in cytomegalovirus infection. Each CDR3 protein is one row after TCRdb ran MiXCR on the reads. The repertoire holds 150,000 to 200,000 distinct CDR3 sequences, with about 20% as singletons. No antigen has been assigned to these receptors. Sample: CD8+ T cells from cultured PBMCs, taken from culture after CMV antigen stimulation. The source of these receptors is a human donor in good health (CMV status not recorded). Some clones in this sample may be carry-over from other donors' samples.

This sequence joins TRBV29-1 and TRBJ2-1, with 14 nucleotides matching TRBD2. Trimming at V came to 7 bases and at J to 0 bases, leaving 11 bases not matched to a gene. The CDR3 extends over 18 amino acids. In germline, CDR1 is SQVTM, CDR2 ANQGSEA. The CDR3 sequence: CSAFGLAGGSSSYNEQFF. DNA for the CDR3: TGCAGCGCCTTTGGACTAGCGGGGGGATCGAGCTCCTACAATGAGCAGTTCTTC.

This CDR3 is CASSSTPGQGEETQYF. Here the CDR3 DNA reads TGTGCCAGCAGCTCCACTCCCGGACAGGGGGAAGAGACCCAGTACTTC. The chain is built from TRBV6-2 or TRBV6-3 and TRBJ2-5, with 10 nucleotides matching TRBD1. The V segment lost 6 bases and the J segment 3 bases; nucleotides outside the gene matches: 10. Germline assignment: CDR1 MNHEY and CDR2 SVGEGT. The CDR3 covers 16 residues.

This clonotype was detected only a few times. The genes are TRBV6-2 or TRBV6-3 and TRBJ2-3, with TRBD1 identical over 9 bases. From germline, CDR1 is MNHEY and CDR2 SVGEGT. V was pared by 2 bases and J by 5 bases, with 8 bases of the junction left unmatched. The CDR3 contains 16 residues. CDR3 loop: CASSYEGTGWKDTQYF. The CDR3 DNA is TGTGCCAGCAGTTACGAAGGGACAGGGTGGAAAGATACGCAGTATTTT.

The chain has TRBV13 and TRBJ1-1, with D uncertain. The CDR3 extends over 14 amino acids. Germline V gene lookup returns CDR1 PRHDT and CDR2 FYEKMQ (reference sequence). V was shortened by 1 base and J by 0 bases, with 6 bases between the two germline ends. CDR3 loop: CASSLDFMNTEAFF. CDR3 nucleotides: TGTGCCAGCAGCTTAGATTTTATGAACACTGAAGCTTTCTTT.

Only one count was recorded for this clonotype. In this CDR3 the conserved last residue, phenylalanine or tryptophan, is missing, so a read error is likely. It is unclear where the CDR3 begins or ends on the DNA, so no DNA is shown, and the CDR3 is as TCRdb lists it. V and J are TRBV7-1 and TRBJ2-6; the table gives TRBD2 as D, unverified against the DNA. TRBV7-1 carries the ORF label, with uncertain function. The CDR3 length is 8 residues, termini included. The CDR3 is CASSSTSG.

The V call is TRBV6-5, the J call TRBJ2-7; D not resolved. Germline V gene lookup returns CDR1 MNHEY and CDR2 SVGAGI. The V end was cut by 2 bases, the J end by 2 bases, with 13 bases between. The CDR3 has 15 amino acids. Here the CDR3 reads CASSYRMDGTYEQYF. CDR3 in DNA: TGTGCCAGCAGTTACCGGATGGACGGCACCTACGAGCAGTACTTC.

Many counts were recorded for this clonotype. The rearrangement links TRBV10-3 to TRBJ2-7, with 7 positions matching TRBD1. The V and J ends lost 4 bases and 1 base, in that order; junction bases with no gene match: 7. Germline CDR1 and CDR2: ENHRY and SYGVKD. The CDR3 extends over 15 amino acids. For the CDR3, the DNA is TGTGCCATCAGTGCAAACCCGGGACAGTCCTACGAGCAGTACTTC. Translation gives CAISANPGQSYEQYF.

This clonotype appeared a few times. CDR3 coding DNA: TGTGCCAGCAGTTCGGGACGCCGACTACAGCCCCAGCATTTT. This translates into CASSSGRRLQPQHF. The chain carries TRBV27 and TRBJ1-5, with D possibly TRBD1 on 5 matching bases. Trimming stripped 4 bases from V and 7 bases from J, with 14 bases between. Germline V gives CDR1 MNHEY, CDR2 SMNVEV (reference sequence). The CDR3 sequence is 14 residues long.

This clonotype was recorded a few times. V and J are TRBV4-2 and TRBJ2-1; 7 bases are a match to TRBD2. CDR3 length: 14 residues. V was pared by 3 bases and J by 8 bases, with 7 bases of the junction left unmatched. Per germline, CDR1 LGHNA and CDR2 YNFKEQ. The CDR3 DNA sequence: TGTGCCAGCAGCCACTATGGGACTACCTATGAGCAGTTCTTC. Translating it yields CASSHYGTTYEQFF.

The CDR3 spells CASSPQQGTRTDTQYF. CDR3 nucleotide sequence: TGTGCCAGCAGTCCCCAACAGGGTACCCGCACAGATACGCAGTATTTT. The chain couples TRBV7-9 to TRBJ2-3; tentatively, D is TRBD1 (6 bases). Germline CDR1 reads SEHNR; CDR2 reads FQNEAQ (reference sequence). V was trimmed by 6 bases and J by 1 base, leaving 17 bases between them. The CDR3 loop spans 16 amino acids.

The chain couples TRBV2 to TRBJ2-1; D gene ambiguous. The CDR3 has 12 residues. V was trimmed by 8 bases and J by 4 bases, leaving 9 bases between them. Germline CDR1 is SNHLY and CDR2 is FYNNEI. This CDR3 reads CASRGSYNEQFF. The CDR3, as DNA: TGTGCCAGCCGAGGATCTTACAATGAGCAGTTCTTC.

The CDR3 DNA sequence: TGTGCCAGCAGCCATCCAACGGACCGAGAACTCATAAACACTGAAGCTTTCTTT. Protein: CASSHPTDRELINTEAFF. V usage is TRBV4-2 and J usage is TRBJ1-1; D gene uncertain. The ends were cut back, 3 bases at V and 2 bases at J, with 22 bases in the middle. Germline V gene lookup returns CDR1 LGHNA and CDR2 YNFKEQ. The CDR3 is 18 amino acids.